This T cell receptor beta chain was captured in a study of blood T cell repertoires in COVID-19. The wider study: Acute and convalescent COVID-19 samples came from the United States, Italy and Spain.

Per the original methods: Scientists estimated how many nucleated cells there were by amplifying reference gene primers. Measured with immunoSEQ multiplex PCR; TCRdb has only the in-frame clones, and not every one. That table is the source of V, J and clone size, and D and trimming were worked out from the DNA. The sample has about 380,000 clones; roughly 77% are singletons. Per the germline V gene, CDR1 is SEHNR and CDR2 is FQNEAQ (reference sequence). V lost 6 bases to trimming and J lost 6 bases, with 17 bases between them. There are 14 residues in the CDR3. Sequenced material: peripheral blood. V is TRBV7-9 and J is TRBJ1-1, with D uncertain. This receptor was taken from a human donor with acute or convalescent COVID-19. The donor label of this sample is uncertain. CDR3 DNA sequence: TGTGCCAGCAGTCGCGGGGTACAACGGTCTGAAGCTTTCTTT. Translating gives CASSRGVQRSEAFF.